The 20 T cell receptor beta chains given below trace back to one sample, sequenced in a study of T cell clonality in common variable immunodeficiency. Produced via immunoSEQ multiplex PCR; TCRdb's table is partial and in-frame only. This sample has tens of thousands of clones, each found more than once. The sample was peripheral blood mononuclear cells. The receptor source for this set is a person aged 18 to 75 in good health.

This clone was seen repeatedly, ten times or more. The missing CDR3 end, 3 residues past where the read stops, is filled in from the germline J gene. This chain links TRBV6-2 or TRBV6-3 with TRBJ2-1; 10 nucleotides match TRBD2. CDR1 and CDR2 from the germline V gene are MNHEY and SVGEGT. CDR3 length: 13 amino acids. V shed 8 bases, J shed 5 bases, and the junction held 3 bases outside the gene matches. This CDR3 reads CASRLAGDNEQFF. CDR3 bases read: TGTGCCAGCCGGCTAGCGGGGGACAATGAG.

This clone has a count of ten or more. The observed sequence ends 3 residues before the CDR3 terminus, with the missing tail filled in from the germline J gene. This chain links TRBV29-1 with TRBJ1-2; the match to TRBD1 covers 9 bases. J was trimmed by 2 bases and V by 7 bases; bases with no gene match: 5. This CDR3 region has 13 residues. Germline loops: CDR1 SQVTM, CDR2 ANQGSEA. CDR3 sequence: CSARDRENYGYTF. CDR3 DNA, as far as it was read: TGCAGCGCCCGGGACAGGGAGAACTATGGC.

This clone showed up just a few times. The CDR3 goes on 3 residues after the read ends, and that part is filled in from the germline J gene. This rearrangement joins TRBV20-1 to TRBJ1-4; D perhaps matches TRBD1 (5 bases). Deletions cut 5 bases from V and 7 bases from J, with 20 bases between. The CDR3 runs to 15 residues. CDR1 and CDR2 from the germline V gene are DFQATT and SNEGSKA (reference sequence). The CDR3 region is CSASLQGGLGEKLFF. The sequenced part of the CDR3 DNA is TGCAGTGCTTCCCTGCAGGGAGGGTTGGGTGAAAAA.

This clone was observed many times. The CDR3 spells CASSVASGIEQFF. The DNA read from the CDR3 is TGTGCCAGCAGCGTAGCTAGCGGGATTGAG. This chain links TRBV9 with TRBJ2-1; TRBD2 agrees at 9 bases. The CDR3 end falls 3 residues outside the read, so it is completed with the germline J gene. With 0 bases clipped from V and 9 bases from J, the junction kept 1 base outside the gene matches. Germline V CDR1 and CDR2: SGDLS, YYNGEE. This CDR3 comprises 13 residues. Combining the CDR3 with reference TRBV9 and TRBJ2-1 gives the whole variable domain DSGVTQTPKHLITATGQRVTLRCSPRSGDLSVYWYQQSLDQGLQFLIQYYNGEERAKGNILERFSAQQFPDLHSELNLSSLELGDSALYFCASSVASGIEQFFGPGTRLTVL.

This clone has at least ten counts. The read terminates 3 residues ahead of where the CDR3 ends, so the germline J gene completes it. The chain is built from TRBV5-6 and TRBJ1-1; TRBD1 agrees at 8 bases. CDR3 length equals 13 residues. Looked up from germline, CDR1 is SGHDT and CDR2 is YYEEEE. Partial CDR3 DNA: TGTGCCAGCAGCCGCTCTGGACAGGGTAAA. It codes for CASSRSGQGK. The full-length CDR3 reads as CASSRSGQGKAFF. Complete variable domain (other parts from reference TRBV5-6 and TRBJ1-1): DAGVTQSPTHLIKTRGQQVTLRCSPKSGHDTVSWYQQALGQGPQFIFQYYEEEERQRGNFPDRFSGHQFPNYSSELNVNALLLGDSALYLCASSRSGQGKAFFGQGTRLTVV.

This clone was observed at least ten times. The part of the CDR3 DNA that was read is TGTGCCAGTAGTACCGGGTGGGGACTCGGGGTCCAAGGTTGGGGCACAGATACG. Translation: CASSTGWGLGVQGWGTDT. The entire CDR3 sequence reads CASSTGWGLGVQGWGTDTQYF. The chain couples TRBV19 to TRBJ2-3; weak D call: TRBD2 (6 bases). The read terminates 3 residues before the CDR3 end, so the remaining end is supplied by the germline J gene. The CDR3 has 21 amino acids. Germline values: CDR1 LNHDA, CDR2 SQIVND (reference sequence). V dropped 4 bases and J dropped 1 base, with 30 bases sitting between them.

This clone was picked up many times. The read ends 3 residues early relative to the CDR3; the germline J gene fills the gap. This sequence joins TRBV7-3 and TRBJ1-5; perhaps TRBD1 as D (6 bases). Germline V gene lookup returns CDR1 SGHTA and CDR2 FQGTGA. V lost 1 base, J lost 3 bases, and 13 bases lay in between. The CDR3 totals 16 residues. The CDR3: CASSLSGQGINQPQHF. CDR3 bases read: TGTGCCAGCAGCTTAAGCGGCCAGGGGATCAATCAGCCC.

This clone has a count of ten or more. The read falls 3 residues short of the CDR3 end, and the missing part is taken from the germline J gene. J is TRBJ1-4 and V is TRBV2, with TRBD1 matching 9 bases. J lost 5 bases, V lost 6 bases, and 4 bases had no gene match. The germline CDR1 and CDR2 sequences are SNHLY and FYNNEI. This CDR3 has 14 residues. The sequenced CDR3 bases are TGTGCCAGCAGCCTCGACAGGGGGAATGAAAAA. Residues: CASSLDRGNEK. The entire CDR3 is CASSLDRGNEKLFF.

In this sample, this clone turned up many times. CDR3 DNA (partial): TGCAGTGCTCGGACAGGGGGGCTCCGGGGGAATTCACCC. The encoded protein is CSARTGGLRGNSP. The entire CDR3 protein reads CSARTGGLRGNSPLHF. V usage is TRBV20-1 and J usage is TRBJ1-6; TRBD1 matches 10 bases. The CDR3 end falls 3 residues outside the read, so it is completed with the germline J gene. CDR1 is DFQATT and CDR2 is SNEGSKA in the germline V gene (reference sequence). The length of the CDR3 is 16 residues. The V gene end was trimmed by 5 bases and the J gene end by 7 bases; junction bases not matched to a gene: 11.

In its sample, this clone was seen many times. The observed sequence ends 3 residues before the CDR3 terminus, with the missing tail filled in from the germline J gene. The rearrangement uses TRBV2 and TRBJ1-2, with 9 bases lining up with TRBD1. After removal of 3 bases from V and 5 bases from J, the junction contained 13 bases not matched to a gene. Germline V gene sequence: CDR1 SNHLY, CDR2 FYNNEI. The CDR3 runs 17 residues. The CDR3 here is CASSDPKDRGLGYGYTF. The CDR3 DNA, read in part, is TGTGCCAGCAGTGATCCGAAGGACAGGGGCTTGGGGTATGGC.

This clone was detected many times. The read is 3 residues too short to cover the CDR3 end, so that end is filled in from the germline J gene. This rearrangement joins TRBV20-1 to TRBJ2-7, with 7 bases identical to TRBD1. The CDR3 extends over 11 amino acids. Germline CDR1 and CDR2: DFQATT and SNEGSKA (reference sequence). CDR3 loop: CSYRDRFEQYF. The sequenced part of the CDR3 DNA is TGCAGCTACCGGGACAGATTCGAG.

This clone was observed many times. The sequenced fragment ends 3 residues before the CDR3 boundary, so the rest is inferred from the germline J gene. The V gene is TRBV19, the J gene TRBJ1-4, with 9 bases fitting TRBD1. The CDR3 length is 15 residues. Germline V CDR1 and CDR2: LNHDA, SQIVND (reference sequence). The ends lost 4 bases at V and 6 bases at J; junction bases unmatched: 6. The CDR3 sequence is CASSTGRTGDEKLFF. CDR3 bases read: TGTGCCAGTAGTACCGGACGGACAGGGGATGAAAAA. The entire variable domain, with the rest obtained from reference TRBV19 and TRBJ1-4, is as follows: DGGITQSPKYLFRKEGQNVTLSCEQNLNHDAMYWYRQDPGQGLRLIYYSQIVNDFQKGDIAEGYSVSREKKESFPLTVTSAQKNPTAFYLCASSTGRTGDEKLFFGSGTQLSVL.

A remark on this clone: It differs at one base from a far larger clone, so likely a read error. The CDR3 goes on 3 residues after the read ends, and that part is filled in from the germline J gene. Other DNA sequences in the sample encode the same CDR3. V is TRBV19 and J is TRBJ2-5; 15 bases match TRBD2. The germline gives CDR1 LNHDA, CDR2 SQIVND (reference sequence). This CDR3 is 15 amino acids long. CDR3 DNA, as far as it was read: TGCGCCACCATGGGACTAGCGGGGGGTCAAGAGACC. Encoded protein: CATMGLAGGQET. The full CDR3 sequence reads CATMGLAGGQETQYF. The complete variable domain, with remaining parts taken from reference TRBV19 and TRBJ2-5, reads DGGITQSPKYLFRKEGQNVTLSCEQNLNHDAMYWYRQDPGQGLRLIYYSQIVNDFQKGDIAEGYSVSREKKESFPLTVTSAQKNPTAFYLCATMGLAGGQETQYFGPGTRLLVL.

This clone appeared many times. The read finishes 3 residues shy of the CDR3 end, and the germline J gene is used to complete it. J is TRBJ2-5 and V is TRBV7-6, with 8 bases lining up with TRBD2. Germline V gene sequence: CDR1 SGHVS, CDR2 FNYEAQ. V lost 2 bases to trimming and J lost 1 base; unmatched junction nucleotides: 6. CDR3 length equals 16 residues. The CDR3 protein is CASSLTGGGPQETQYF. The sequenced part of the CDR3 DNA is TGTGCCAGCAGCTTAACCGGGGGGGGTCCCCAAGAGACC.

Ten or more counts support this clone. The read ends 3 residues early relative to the CDR3; the germline J gene fills the gap. The rearrangement links TRBV20-1 to TRBJ2-1; D unresolved. V was trimmed by 3 bases and J by 4 bases, leaving 10 bases between them. Germline values: CDR1 DFQATT, CDR2 SNEGSKA (reference sequence). The CDR3 is 13 residues long. Partial CDR3 DNA: TGCAGTGCTAGCGCTAAAAATTACAATGAG. The encoded protein is CSASAKNYNE. The full-length CDR3 reads as CSASAKNYNEQFF.

This clone has a count of ten or more. The CDR3 goes on 3 residues after the read ends, and that part is filled in from the germline J gene. The chain couples TRBV20-1 to TRBJ1-2; TRBD1 aligns across 7 bases. The germline V gene has CDR1 DFQATT and CDR2 SNEGSKA (reference sequence). This CDR3 has 15 amino acids. V lost 3 bases, J lost 4 bases, and 11 bases stayed unmatched. The CDR3 loop is CSASHTTGFFYGYTF. Incomplete CDR3 DNA: TGCAGTGCTAGCCACACGACAGGGTTCTTCTATGGC.

At least ten counts were recorded for this clone. CDR3 bases read: TGCAGTGCTTGGGGAACAGGGAGCACTGAA. Protein: CSAWGTGSTE. The CDR3 in its entirety is CSAWGTGSTEAFF. The chain links TRBV20-1 to TRBJ1-1; possible D gene TRBD1, 6 bases. The read ends 3 residues early relative to the CDR3; the germline J gene fills the gap. The CDR3 spans 13 residues. Germline CDR1 reads DFQATT; CDR2 reads SNEGSKA (reference sequence). V dropped 5 bases and J dropped 4 bases, with 14 bases sitting between them.

This clone was counted many times. The CDR3 is cut off 3 residues early in the read; its end comes from the germline J gene. This rearrangement joins TRBV6-1 to TRBJ2-5; D is uncertain. The germline V and J ends were trimmed by 2 bases and 0 bases, with 4 bases remaining between them. The CDR3 is 13 residues long. Germline V gene data show CDR1 as MNHNS and CDR2 as SASEGT. The sequenced part of the CDR3 DNA is TGTGCCAGCAGTGAATTATACCAAGAGACC. It encodes CASSELYQET. The whole CDR3 region reads CASSELYQETQYF.

This clone was counted at least ten times. The observed sequence ends 3 residues before the CDR3 terminus, with the missing tail filled in from the germline J gene. This rearrangement joins TRBV30 to TRBJ1-2, with D tentatively TRBD1 (5 bases). V lost 4 bases to trimming and J lost 5 bases, with 11 bases between them. This CDR3 has 12 residues. Germline loops: CDR1 GTSNPN, CDR2 SVGIG (reference sequence). CDR3 region: CAWMGLPYGYTF. CDR3 DNA, as far as it was read: TGTGCCTGGATGGGACTGCCTTATGGC.

This clone was recorded at least ten times. The CDR3 goes on 3 residues after the read ends, and that part is filled in from the germline J gene. V and J are TRBV20-1 and TRBJ2-6; 9 bases are shared with TRBD1. Germline V gene lookup returns CDR1 DFQATT and CDR2 SNEGSKA (reference sequence). Germline trimming cut 4 bases from V and 2 bases from J; bases unmatched to any gene: 3. The length of the CDR3 is 15 residues. The CDR3 DNA, read in part, is TGCAGTGCTATCGGGACAGGGACTGGGGCCAACGTC. Its translation: CSAIGTGTGANV. The entire CDR3 sequence reads CSAIGTGTGANVLTF.